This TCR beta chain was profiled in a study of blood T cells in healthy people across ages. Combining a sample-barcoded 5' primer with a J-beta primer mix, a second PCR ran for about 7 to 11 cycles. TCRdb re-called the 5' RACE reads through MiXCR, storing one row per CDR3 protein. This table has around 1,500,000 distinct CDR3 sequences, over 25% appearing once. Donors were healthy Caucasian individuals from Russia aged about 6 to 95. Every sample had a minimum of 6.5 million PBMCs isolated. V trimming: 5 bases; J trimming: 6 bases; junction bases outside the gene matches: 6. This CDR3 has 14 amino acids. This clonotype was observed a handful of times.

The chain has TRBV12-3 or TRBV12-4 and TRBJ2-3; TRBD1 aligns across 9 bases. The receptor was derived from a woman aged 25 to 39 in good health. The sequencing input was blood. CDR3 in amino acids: CASSPGTGLDTQYF. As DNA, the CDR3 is TGTGCCAGCAGTCCAGGGACAGGGCTGGATACGCAGTATTTT.